Each of the 27 T cell receptor beta chains below was sequenced from the same sample in a study of blood T cell repertoires in COVID-19. The assay was immunoSEQ multiplex PCR, and TCRdb's table has in-frame clones only and misses some. There are over 100,000 clones in the sample; around 82% occur only once, and about 5% lies in the top ten. Sequenced input: peripheral blood. Every receptor here comes from a man aged 60 to 69 with acute or convalescent COVID-19.

Here the CDR3 reads CASSSGGAGSEQFF. CDR3 DNA sequence: TGTGCCAGCAGCTCCGGGGGGGCGGGCAGTGAGCAGTTCTTC. The J gene is TRBJ2-1, the V gene TRBV11-3; 8 bases match TRBD2. The CDR3 length is 14 residues. Germline trimming cut 4 bases from V and 9 bases from J; bases unmatched to any gene: 8. Germline V CDR1 and CDR2: SGHNT, YENEEA.

This clone showed up just a few times. The same CDR3 is also encoded by other DNA sequences in this sample. The chain combines TRBV11-3 with TRBJ1-2, with D maybe TRBD1 (5 bases). The CDR3 contains 14 residues. The V end lost 0 bases, the J end lost 3 bases, and 8 bases lay between the germline ends. Germline V gene lookup returns CDR1 SGHNT and CDR2 YENEEA. This CDR3 reads CASSLEAGDYGYTF. CDR3 in DNA: TGTGCCAGCAGCTTAGAAGCGGGGGACTATGGCTACACCTTC.

The chain couples TRBV4-3 to TRBJ2-1; possibly TRBD2 for D (6 bases). The V end was cut by 4 bases, the J end by 0 bases, with 13 bases between. The germline V gene has CDR1 LGHNA and CDR2 YSLEER. This CDR3 is built from 16 residues. CDR3 protein: CASSLASGSSYNEQFF. CDR3 nucleotide sequence: TGCGCCAGCAGCCTAGCGTCCGGGAGCTCCTACAATGAGCAGTTCTTC.

CDR3 DNA sequence: TGTGCCAGCAGCCCGATGACTAGCGGGGGGACAGATACGCAGTATTTT. Translating gives CASSPMTSGGTDTQYF. The rearrangement uses TRBV11-2 and TRBJ2-3; 13 positions agree with TRBD2. The CDR3 runs 16 residues. Germline lookup yields CDR1 SGHAT and CDR2 FQNNGV. Trimming cost V 5 bases and J 3 bases; bases outside gene matches: 5.

This chain joins TRBV5-1 and TRBJ2-1, with 7 bases fitting TRBD2. The CDR3 runs to 14 residues. The trim removed 1 base at V and 4 bases at J, leaving 2 bases unmatched. The germline V gene encodes CDR1 SGHRS and CDR2 YFSETQ. CDR3 loop: CASSLQGLYNEQFF. The CDR3 DNA is TGCGCCAGCAGCTTGCAGGGACTATACAATGAGCAGTTCTTC.

This chain links TRBV27 with TRBJ1-1, with 8 bases that match TRBD1. Germline V gives CDR1 MNHEY, CDR2 SMNVEV (reference sequence). The J segment lost 1 base and the V segment lost 3 bases, leaving 7 bases of the junction unmatched. The CDR3 is 16 residues long. CDR3 residues: CASSLVQGAGNTEAFF. CDR3 DNA: TGTGCCAGCAGTTTGGTGCAGGGGGCAGGGAACACTGAAGCTTTCTTT.

The J gene is TRBJ1-4, the V gene TRBV4-1; the D is unclear. Germline V CDR1 and CDR2: MGHRA, YSYEKL. This CDR3 is 16 amino acids long. V was trimmed by 3 bases and J by 3 bases, leaving 14 bases between them. The DNA of the CDR3 is TGCGCCAGCAGCCAGTCAGAGCTCAGGTCTAATGAAAAACTGTTTTTT. The encoded protein is CASSQSELRSNEKLFF.

CDR3 nucleotides: TGTGCCAGCAGTTCCCCCGGCGGGGGAGACTATGGCTACACCTTC. This translates into CASSSPGGGDYGYTF. The chain links TRBV27 to TRBJ1-2; tentatively, D is TRBD1 (5 bases). The V gene's germline CDR1 is MNHEY and CDR2 SMNVEV (reference sequence). The CDR3 runs to 15 residues. V lost 4 bases and J 3 bases, leaving 15 bases between the germline ends.

The gene calls are TRBV18 and TRBJ2-5; D is unclear. V dropped 6 bases and J dropped 5 bases, with 7 bases sitting between them. Germline V gives CDR1 KGHSH, CDR2 LQKENI. This CDR3 comprises 11 residues. CDR3 sequence reads: CASSQMETQYF. The DNA of the CDR3 is TGTGCCAGCTCTCAAATGGAGACCCAGTACTTC.

This chain connects TRBV27 to TRBJ1-1; D call uncertain. The CDR3 is made up of 13 amino acids. Germline V lookup: CDR1 MNHEY, CDR2 SMNVEV (reference sequence). The V gene lost 6 bases and the J gene lost 6 bases, with 14 bases spanning the gap. The CDR3 sequence is CASRSVDGPEAFF. The CDR3, as DNA: TGTGCCAGCAGGTCCGTAGATGGGCCTGAAGCTTTCTTT.

The chain employs TRBV7-6 and TRBJ2-7; D is perhaps TRBD2 (5 bases). CDR1 and CDR2 (germline): SGHVS, FNYEAQ. The CDR3 has 14 amino acids. V shed 4 bases and J shed 1 base, with 11 bases lying between them. DNA of the CDR3: TGTGCCAGCAGCTGGGGAGATGTATCCTACGAGCAGTACTTC. Translated, it gives CASSWGDVSYEQYF.

The J gene is TRBJ1-1, the V gene TRBV5-1; 8 bases are shared with TRBD1. Per the germline V gene, CDR1 is SGHRS and CDR2 is YFSETQ. The V segment lost 0 bases and the J segment 3 bases; nucleotides outside the gene matches: 4. This CDR3 has 15 amino acids. CDR3 in DNA: TGCGCCAGCAGCTTGGGCAGGGGGCTCGACACTGAAGCTTTCTTT. Translating it yields CASSLGRGLDTEAFF.

The V and J genes are TRBV5-4 and TRBJ1-5; a weak D match, TRBD1 (5 bases). The CDR3 runs to 13 residues. Germline assignment: CDR1 SGHNT and CDR2 YYREEE (reference sequence). Deletions cut 4 bases from V and 7 bases from J, with 12 bases between. The CDR3, as DNA: TGTGCCAGCAGCACGGGGGTGGCCCAGCCCCAGCATTTT. Protein: CASSTGVAQPQHF.

In DNA form, the CDR3 reads TGTGCCAGCAGGCCGACAGGGCCGGGTTCACCCCTCCACTTT. Its translation: CASRPTGPGSPLHF. The chain joins TRBV2 to TRBJ1-6, with TRBD1 matching over 7 bases. The J segment lost 9 bases and the V segment lost 6 bases, leaving 8 bases of the junction unmatched. The germline gives CDR1 SNHLY, CDR2 FYNNEI. This CDR3 comprises 14 residues.

This sequence joins TRBV11-3 and TRBJ2-3; D possibly corresponds to TRBD2 (6 bases). Germline V CDR1 and CDR2: SGHNT, YENEEA. This CDR3 region has 15 residues. The V end lost 5 bases, the J end lost 0 bases, and 12 bases lay between the germline ends. The CDR3 sequence: CASSLSGTSTDTQYF. CDR3 sequence (DNA): TGTGCCAGCAGCCTTTCCGGGACTAGCACAGATACGCAGTATTTT.

The J gene is TRBJ1-1, the V gene TRBV9; 8 bases are shared with TRBD1. CDR3 length equals 15 residues. J gave up 1 base and V 4 bases, and 6 bases lay outside the gene matches. Germline CDR1 reads SGDLS; CDR2 reads YYNGEE. CDR3 bases: TGTGCCAGCAGCCCCCTCGGACAGGGGAACACTGAAGCTTTCTTT. Its translation is CASSPLGQGNTEAFF.

The table lists this clone with a count of one. The chain is built from TRBV27 and TRBJ2-7; TRBD1 is a possible D gene (6 bases). This CDR3 comprises 16 residues. V lost 2 bases and J 3 bases, leaving 17 bases between the germline ends. CDR1 MNHEY and CDR2 SMNVEV come from the germline V gene (reference sequence). The CDR3 loop reads CASSLPSVGQNYEQYF. The CDR3 nucleotides are TGTGCCAGCAGTTTACCGTCAGTCGGACAGAACTACGAGCAGTACTTC.

The chain employs TRBV6-5 and TRBJ2-2, with a weak D call TRBD2 (5 bases). The CDR3 spans 14 residues. Germline V gives CDR1 MNHEY, CDR2 SVGAGI. Trimming left V 6 bases short and J 2 bases short, with 10 bases between. For the CDR3, the DNA is TGTGCCAGCAGCGAGGGAAGTAACACCGGGGAGCTGTTTTTT. The encoded protein is CASSEGSNTGELFF.

The table lists this clone with a count of one. This rearrangement joins TRBV5-1 to TRBJ1-1; D not resolved. Looked up from germline, CDR1 is SGHRS and CDR2 is YFSETQ. The CDR3 extends over 11 amino acids. The V end lost 4 bases, the J end lost 7 bases, and 8 bases lay between the germline ends. Here the CDR3 reads CASSKGLEAFF. CDR3 sequence (DNA): TGCGCCAGCAGCAAAGGACTTGAAGCTTTCTTT. Supplemented by reference TRBV5-1 and TRBJ1-1, the full variable domain reads KAGVTQTPRYLIKTRGQQVTLSCSPISGHRSVSWYQQTPGQGLQFLFEYFSETQRNKGNFPGRFSGRQFSNSRSEMNVSTLELGDSALYLCASSKGLEAFFGQGTRLTVV.

V and J are TRBV5-3 and TRBJ1-1; D gene unclear. TRBV5-3 is noted as an ORF with a role that remains uncertain. Trimming shortened V by 0 bases and J by 10 bases, and 10 bases separated the two germline ends. This CDR3 is built from 12 residues. CDR3 nucleotide sequence: TGTGCCAGAAGCTTGGCCCGCAGTGGAGCTTTCTTT. It translates to CARSLARSGAFF.

The chain recombines TRBV29-1 with TRBJ1-4, with a possible D match to TRBD1 (5 bases). Trimming cost V 1 base and J 11 bases, with 11 bases left between them. The CDR3 consists of 12 residues. From germline, CDR1 is SQVTM and CDR2 ANQGSEA. In nucleotides, the CDR3 is TGCAGCGTTGAAGTCGGGCGGGGGAAACTGTTTTTT. This codes for CSVEVGRGKLFF.

The chain joins TRBV18 to TRBJ2-7; 13 positions agree with TRBD2. V shed 4 bases and J 0 bases; nucleotides not matched to a gene: 15. In germline, CDR1 is KGHSH, CDR2 LQKENI. The CDR3 has 20 amino acids. The CDR3 here is CASSLPPGLAGATPSYEQYF. The CDR3 nucleotides read TGTGCCAGCTCACTACCCCCCGGACTAGCGGGGGCTACCCCCTCCTACGAGCAGTACTTC.

This chain uses TRBV5-1 with TRBJ1-2; 9 bases align to TRBD1. CDR1 and CDR2 from the germline V gene are SGHRS and YFSETQ. Germline trimming cut 4 bases from V and 8 bases from J; bases unmatched to any gene: 9. The CDR3 consists of 14 residues. CDR3 sequence reads: CASSGGQGTQGYTF. The CDR3 DNA follows: TGCGCCAGCAGCGGGGGACAGGGAACGCAGGGCTACACCTTC.

V usage is TRBV2 and J usage is TRBJ1-2; no firm D call. CDR3 size: 14 residues. From germline, CDR1 is SNHLY and CDR2 FYNNEI. Trimming pared 6 bases from V and 1 base from J, leaving 12 bases between. The DNA for the CDR3 is TGTGCCAGCAGCGACAAGCTACATAACTATGGCTACACCTTC. Translated, it gives CASSDKLHNYGYTF.

The chain recombines TRBV10-3 with TRBJ2-5; 8 bases map to TRBD2. Germline values: CDR1 ENHRY, CDR2 SYGVKD. This CDR3 contains 15 residues. The V gene end was trimmed by 4 bases and the J gene end by 1 base; junction bases not matched to a gene: 5. This chain's CDR3 is CAISGATSAQETQYF. The CDR3 region has the DNA TGTGCCATCAGTGGTGCGACTAGCGCCCAAGAGACCCAGTACTTC.

V gene TRBV5-1 combines with J gene TRBJ2-3; 11 bases match TRBD2. The trim removed 4 bases at V and 2 bases at J, leaving 3 bases unmatched. Germline CDR1 is SGHRS and CDR2 is YFSETQ. There are 15 residues in the CDR3. The DNA of the CDR3 is TGCGCCAGCAGCACTAGCGGGGGCCCCACAGATACGCAGTATTTT. As protein: CASSTSGGPTDTQYF.

As to this clone: Because the CDR3's place on the DNA is in doubt, the DNA is left out and the CDR3 is given as listed by TCRdb. The V call is TRBV11-3, the J call TRBJ2-5; the table gives TRBD1 as D, unverified against the DNA. Germline CDR1 is SGHNT and CDR2 is YENEEA. Inclusive of both ends, the CDR3 amounts to 12 amino acids. The CDR3 here is CASSFGPGPPYF.